This entry describes one T cell receptor (beta chain). Its specific antigen is unknown. Per-base quality was not reported, and no clone a single base away is much larger than it. The method behind the library was the immunoSEQ multiplex PCR assay. The multiplex PCR relied on a mix of 60 forward primers for TCR Vbeta segments and 13 reverse primers for TCR Jbeta segments. A multiplex PCR assay on genomic DNA amplified the CDR3 region of rearranged TCR beta genes. On the Illumina HiSeq System, the amplified TCR beta libraries were sequenced as 87-base-pair reads. The source study handled its data this way. A later analysis counted about 76 million unique TCR beta chains across the approximately 700 repertoires, and about 10 million of these chains were shared by at least two donors. To remove PCR and sequencing errors, raw reads were error-corrected and collapsed into unique sequences using a nearest-neighbor algorithm that merged closely related sequences. CDR3 sequences were aligned to IMGT reference sequences to assign V, D and J gene segments. For a sequence to be retained, at least a six-nucleotide match to both a V gene segment and a J gene segment was required. A rearrangement counted as productive if the CDR3 had no stop codons and remained in frame with V and J, and every other rearrangement counted as non-productive. Following IMGT convention, CDR3 was defined as the stretch from the second conserved V-encoded cysteine to the conserved J-encoded phenylalanine. The earlier analysis of 450 to 750 of the donors excluded any sequence lacking an unambiguous match to a single V gene segment. In an earlier analysis of approximately 590 of the donors, a V segment was called functional when productive rearrangements were above 56.7%, and segregating when the standard deviation between donors exceeded 5%. To diagnose cytomegalovirus status from the catalog of TCR beta chain sequences, a statistical classification framework was built. V and J gene assignment, in a later analysis, came from comparing TCR nucleotide sequences with IMGT/GENE-DB human TR gene sequences. In a later analysis, CDR3 sequences and most-parsimonious VDJ recombination scenarios were assigned using the TCRdist pipeline. In a later analysis, every TCR beta chain was defined by the combination of its CDR3 amino acid sequence and its V-gene family, and reads without a unique V-gene family were dropped. In a later analysis, 450 to 600 highly shared, low-generation-probability nucleotide sequences were removed to address suspected cross-contamination and a sequencing artifact. A later analysis calculated a clonal expansion index for each public chain from normalized within-repertoire ranks of inferred template counts. In a later analysis, generation probabilities were computed with a VDJ recombination model fitted to out-of-frame rearrangements, and the resulting probabilities were checked against IGoR. In a later analysis, hypergeometric tests were used to score TCR-TCR, TCR-HLA and TCR-CMV co-occurrence, with a repertoire-size bias correction applied to TCR pairs. A later analysis estimated false discovery rates by permuting HLA or CMV assignments 20 times. In a later analysis, co-occurring TCRs were grouped using DBSCAN, with TCRdist sequence similarity added in when clustering inside HLA-allele-positive subsets. Repertoires with fewer than 30,000 or more than 120,000 public chains, plus five repertoires with anomalous nucleotide sharing, were excluded from co-occurrence clustering. TCRdb stores this immuneACCESS table with in-frame sequences only. Part of the clones is absent; in the studies checked, under half of the shortfall reflects unresolved V genes, and no reason is known for the rest. V, J and clone size derive from that table, while D and trimming were established from the DNA sequence. The sample table holds 200,000 or so clones, of which over 60% were seen once. The ten largest clonotypes hold roughly a sixth of the sample.

The cohort was made up of approximately 670 healthy bone marrow donors. All cohort members were sampled while nominally healthy, although unrecorded immune exposures were likely present. The donor tested CMV seronegative, placing the donor among the 350 or so seronegative members of the cohort. A peripheral blood sample was collected from each donor, and TCR beta sequencing was performed on peripheral blood mononuclear cells. The Qiagen DNeasy Blood Extraction Kit was used to extract genomic DNA from the blood cell samples. CDR1 and CDR2 are drawn from the germline V gene: SGDLS, YYNGEE. Measured from the cysteine to the phenylalanine, the CDR3 is 13 residues long. The kept DNA is CDR3 alone, 39 bases in frame from the first base. Trimming removed 1 base from V and 5 bases from J, leaving 9 bases between the germline ends. These data belong to a study of cytomegalovirus exposure and HLA in healthy donors (dated by TCRdb to 2016 to 2017). The study in broad terms: An earlier analysis of several hundred of the donors reported about 300 Gb of sequence data and roughly 120 million unique TCR beta sequences obtained from some 200 million T cells. To predict cytomegalovirus infection status, the study brought together high-throughput TCR immunosequencing, statistical association of individual TCRs with disease status, and machine learning. The study used immunosequencing to profile the T cell repertoires of around 600 subjects and linked those repertoires to cytomegalovirus serostatus. All discovery cohort repertoires had been generated on a single sequencing platform. Rather than using new phenotypic data, the later analysis identified candidate immune exposures from TCR beta sequences and from how often those sequences occurred across donors. The genetic ancestry cluster associated with self-reported Caucasian donors included around 76% of the roughly 400 genotyped donors. In a later analysis, previously published TCR beta repertoires from 666 donors were re-analyzed and high-resolution HLA genotyping was added so that TCR occurrence patterns could be studied. On average, around 230,000 unique TCR beta nucleotide sequences were sequenced per donor among 398 genotyped donors of the cohort, with roughly 19% of those sequences being non-productive. Roughly 5 DR-DQ haplotypes were handled as single units for association and clustering, since linkage in the cohort was strong. An early release covering about 600 HLA-typed donors comprised approximately 290 gigabases of sequencing data and some 79 million unique TCR sequences. Typing coverage differed by locus: A, B, C, DRB1 and DQB1 were typed in about 629-630 donors, DQA1 in approximately 520, DPA1 in nearly 610, and DPB1 in 450 to 480. To decide whether each TCR beta V gene segment behaved as functional or pseudogenic, an earlier analysis of several hundred of the donors relied on high-throughput TCR beta sequencing. Donor age, sex, ethnicity and CMV serostatus were compiled together with the repertoire data. Along with the roughly 670-subject first cohort, a separate validation cohort of 120 different subjects was used. A later genetic analysis took genome-wide SNP genotypes for about 55% of the 666 donors and used that subset as a discovery cohort. The study aimed to test whether cataloging public T cell receptors could reveal signatures of past pathogen exposure. HLA typing covered class I and class II loci at four-digit resolution.

Study-level results and caveats: The classifier was reported to diagnose cytomegalovirus status with high specificity and sensitivity in both the original cohort and the validation cohort. Because counts were too low, roughly 18 rarely observed V segments, including chromosome 9 orphons, were left out of the earlier analysis of 500 to 750 of the donors. Roughly uniform sequencing depth across donors was assumed in presence/absence analyses, although this assumption may not hold. Because HLA typing was missing for some donors at each locus, association tests included only the typed subset. At a false discovery rate of 0.05, a later analysis linked some 17,000 TCR beta sequences to specific HLA alleles. The study gave a list of roughly 150 TCR beta chains associated with cytomegalovirus. Correlated functional status among segregating V segments might be attributable to linkage disequilibrium, but an unknown experimental factor could not be ruled out. In a later genetic analysis, fewer N-insertions in productive TCRs were reported among donors in an Asian-associated ancestry cluster than the 666-donor mean. An association between a missense DCLRE1C variant and V-gene and J-gene trimming of TCR beta chains was found in a later genetic analysis and replicated in an independent cohort. A further reported finding was that TCR beta sequences accurately predicted the HLA-A and HLA-B alleles for most subjects in the first cohort. In an earlier analysis of around 600 of the donors, most TCR beta V segments were observed in productive rearrangements about 90% or about 30% of the time, broadly matching IMGT annotations. When HLA alleles, especially DR and DQ, strongly co-occurred, TCR associations were difficult to assign to individual alleles. For the cohort, immune exposure information was limited to CMV serostatus. According to a later analysis, most CMV-associated TCR beta chains appeared to be HLA-restricted, and the HLA associations seemed to be driven largely by CMV exposure. The cohort was sequenced for TCR beta chains only, and without alpha or paired-chain data the features that could be detected were limited. In a later analysis, several top co-occurrence clusters were reported to appear linked to parvovirus B19, influenza, CMV and Epstein-Barr virus. In a later analysis, the rate of TCR association differed among HLA loci, with DRB1 alleles having the most associated TCRs and HLA-C alleles having the fewest. Most TCR sequences were seen in very few donors, while some public TCRs were found in many individuals. A later analysis found that HLA-associated TCR beta chains were more clonally expanded and had lower generation probabilities than equally common non-associated chains. The authors suggested that the approach could potentially be extended to other disease states and immunological phenotypes. Because the 87-base-pair reads could not distinguish some IMGT-functional V segments, including TRBV6-2 and TRBV6-3, those segments were excluded. In vitro tests confirmed that a few of the cytomegalovirus-associated TCR beta chains recognize cytomegalovirus antigens. A group of highly shared sequence variants was considered likely to be a technical artifact of the sequencing pipeline.

The source material was PBMCs. This TCR came from a man between 35 and 55 years old in good health and CMV-seronegative. Here the chain combines TRBV9 and TRBJ2-5; the D gene remains uncertain. This receptor has the CDR3 CASSVHSKETQYF. The DNA is as follows: TGTGCCAGCAGCGTACACAGCAAGGAGACCCAGTACTTC.